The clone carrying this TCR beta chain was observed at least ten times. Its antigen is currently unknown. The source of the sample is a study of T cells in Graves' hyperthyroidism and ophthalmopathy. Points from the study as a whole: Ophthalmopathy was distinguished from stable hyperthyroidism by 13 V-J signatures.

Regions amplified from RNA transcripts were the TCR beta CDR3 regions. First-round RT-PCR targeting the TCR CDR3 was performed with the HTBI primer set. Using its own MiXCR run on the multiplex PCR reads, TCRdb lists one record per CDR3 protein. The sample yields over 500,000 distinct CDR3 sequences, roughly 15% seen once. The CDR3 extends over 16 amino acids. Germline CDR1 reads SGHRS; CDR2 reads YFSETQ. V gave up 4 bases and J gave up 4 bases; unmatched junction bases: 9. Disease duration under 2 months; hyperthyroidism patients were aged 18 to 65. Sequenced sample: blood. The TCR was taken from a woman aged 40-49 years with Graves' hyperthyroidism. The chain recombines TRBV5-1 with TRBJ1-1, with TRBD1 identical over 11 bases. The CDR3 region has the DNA TGCGCCAGCAGCGATGGACAGGGGGCAGGGGGCACTGAAGCTTTCTTT. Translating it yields CASSDGQGAGGTEAFF.